A single sample is the source of the 22 T cell receptor beta chains below, sequenced in a study of T cells in Graves' hyperthyroidism and ophthalmopathy. TCR beta CDR3 region amplification was performed from RNA transcripts. The study used the HTBI primer set for a first-round RT-PCR of the TCR CDR3. MiXCR, applied by TCRdb to the multiplex PCR reads, yields one record per CDR3 protein. The sample holds approximately 430,000 distinct CDR3 sequences, around 14% seen once. The specimen was blood. These receptor sequences come from a woman between 18 and 29 years old with Graves' hyperthyroidism.

This sequence joins TRBV4-2 and TRBJ1-6, with 7 positions matching TRBD1. J was trimmed by 2 bases and V by 4 bases; bases with no gene match: 5. This CDR3 has 16 residues. Germline values: CDR1 LGHNA, CDR2 YNFKEQ. CDR3 region: CASSPDRAAYNSPLHF. The CDR3 region has the DNA TGTGCCAGCAGCCCTGACAGGGCCGCCTATAATTCACCCCTCCACTTT.

This clonotype appeared a few times. This chain links TRBV2 with TRBJ2-7; D is ambiguous. Trimming cost V 6 bases and J 2 bases, with 11 bases left between them. This CDR3 has 13 amino acids. Per germline, CDR1 SNHLY and CDR2 FYNNEI. The CDR3 nucleotides read TGTGCCAGCAGGACGACTTCCACCTACGAGCAGTACTTC. It yields the protein CASRTTSTYEQYF.

At least ten counts were recorded for this clonotype. This chain uses TRBV5-1 with TRBJ2-7, with D possibly TRBD2 on 7 matching bases. The CDR3 has 15 residues. Per the germline V gene, CDR1 is SGHRS and CDR2 is YFSETQ. The ends were cut back, 8 bases at V and 0 bases at J, with 18 bases in the middle. The CDR3 sequence: CASTIGAGASYEQYF. The CDR3 region has the DNA TGCGCCAGTACCATCGGGGCGGGGGCCTCCTACGAGCAGTACTTC.

This clonotype was seen at least ten times. The chain recombines TRBV12-3 or TRBV12-4 with TRBJ1-5; 12 bases align to TRBD1. This CDR3 has 18 residues. J gave up 1 base and V 6 bases, and 10 bases lay outside the gene matches. CDR3 protein: CASRKGTGGSGSNQPQHF. CDR3 coding DNA: TGTGCCAGCAGAAAAGGGACAGGGGGCTCGGGGAGCAATCAGCCCCAGCATTTT.

The chain couples TRBV6-1 to TRBJ1-1; D remains ambiguous. Trimming removed 1 base from V and 3 bases from J, with 9 bases in between. There are 14 residues in the CDR3. Per germline, CDR1 MNHNS and CDR2 SASEGT. The CDR3 nucleotides read TGTGCCAGCAGTGAAGAGGCGAGGGACACTGAAGCTTTCTTT. It is translated as CASSEEARDTEAFF.

This clonotype was counted at least ten times. The rearrangement joins TRBV15 to TRBJ1-4, with TRBD1 matching 7 bases. The junction had 5 bases not matched to a gene; V was cut back by 1 base and J by 6 bases. Germline V gene sequence: CDR1 LNHNV, CDR2 YYDKDF (reference sequence). The CDR3 is 15 amino acids. CDR3 region: CATSRATGVDEKLFF. In nucleotides, the CDR3 is TGTGCCACCAGCAGAGCAACAGGGGTGGATGAAAAACTGTTTTTT.

This clonotype has more than one count but fewer than ten. V and J are TRBV12-3 or TRBV12-4 and TRBJ1-5; D not certain. The CDR3 runs 15 residues. Trimming shortened V by 3 bases and J by 2 bases, and 11 bases separated the two germline ends. The CDR3 protein is CASSFRRVGNQPQHF. DNA of the CDR3: TGTGCCAGCAGTTTTCGTAGGGTGGGCAATCAGCCCCAGCATTTT.

This clonotype was found a few times. The chain uses TRBV4-2 and TRBJ2-5; TRBD2 matches 15 bases. J gave up 0 bases and V 6 bases, and 5 bases lay outside the gene matches. CDR3 length equals 17 residues. CDR1 is LGHNA, CDR2 YNFKEQ, per germline. CDR3 in amino acids: CASRPGLAGGNQETQYF. The CDR3 bases are TGTGCCAGCAGACCCGGACTAGCGGGGGGGAACCAAGAGACCCAGTACTTC.

This clonotype was picked up many times. V and J are TRBV6-1 and TRBJ1-4; D is unresolved. Per germline, CDR1 MNHNS and CDR2 SASEGT. CDR3 length equals 17 residues. With 5 bases removed from V and 0 bases from J, the gap between germline ends came to 16 bases. The CDR3 loop is CASSPYAVLATNEKLFF. In DNA form, the CDR3 reads TGTGCCAGCAGTCCCTATGCGGTTTTGGCAACTAATGAAAAACTGTTTTTT.

This clonotype was detected only a few times. The chain has TRBV20-1 and TRBJ2-1; 8 bases map to TRBD2. CDR3 length: 16 residues. Per germline, CDR1 DFQATT and CDR2 SNEGSKA (reference sequence). V dropped 2 bases and J dropped 0; count of bases not matched to a gene: 6. Written as DNA, the CDR3 is TGCAGTGCTAGAACACCGGGACTAGTCTCCTACAATGAGCAGTTCTTC. Its translation: CSARTPGLVSYNEQFF.

This chain joins TRBV24-1 and TRBJ2-1, with 12 bases that match TRBD2. CDR1 is KGHDR and CDR2 is SFDVKD in the germline V gene. CDR3 length: 17 amino acids. The V and J ends lost 4 bases and 4 bases, in that order; junction bases with no gene match: 7. The CDR3 region is CATSDARLAGAYNEQFF. DNA of the CDR3: TGTGCCACCAGTGACGCAAGACTAGCGGGGGCGTACAATGAGCAGTTCTTC.

The sample holds many counts of this clonotype. The chain employs TRBV20-1 and TRBJ2-1; 7 bases are a match to TRBD1. After removal of 0 bases from V and 3 bases from J, the junction contained 8 bases not matched to a gene. Germline loops: CDR1 DFQATT, CDR2 SNEGSKA (reference sequence). CDR3 length: 16 amino acids. The chain's CDR3 is CSARDLRTGSYNEQFF. In DNA, the CDR3 is TGCAGTGCTAGAGATCTAAGGACAGGCAGCTACAATGAGCAGTTCTTC.

This clonotype was recorded at least ten times. This rearrangement joins TRBV7-6 to TRBJ2-1, with a tentative D call TRBD2 (6 bases). Germline CDR1 is SGHVS and CDR2 is FNYEAQ. With 1 base removed from V and 10 bases from J, the gap between germline ends came to 17 bases. The CDR3 loop spans 15 amino acids. CDR3 sequence reads: CASSLESNGGWEQFF. The CDR3 bases are TGTGCCAGCAGCTTAGAGTCAAACGGGGGTTGGGAGCAGTTCTTC.

This clonotype was recorded at least ten times. This chain connects TRBV6-1 to TRBJ2-7; D unresolved. Germline V gene data show CDR1 as MNHNS and CDR2 as SASEGT. The CDR3 sequence is 12 residues long. V lost 4 bases to trimming and J lost 4 bases, with 8 bases between them. The CDR3 DNA reads TGTGCCAGCAGTGGGCCCCGGTACGAGCAGTACTTC. Translated: CASSGPRYEQYF.

This clonotype was observed a few times. This chain links TRBV27 with TRBJ2-7; TRBD2 matches at 9 bases. After removal of 4 bases from V and 6 bases from J, the junction contained 7 bases not matched to a gene. CDR3 length: 14 residues. Germline assignment: CDR1 MNHEY and CDR2 SMNVEV (reference sequence). The CDR3 DNA reads TGTGCCAGCAGTTCCCGACCTAGCGGGGCCGAGCAGTACTTC. Encoded protein: CASSSRPSGAEQYF.

V usage is TRBV5-1 and J usage is TRBJ1-3; D is unresolved. V was pared by 4 bases and J by 2 bases, with 16 bases between. This CDR3 is 16 amino acids long. Germline-derived CDR1 and CDR2 are SGHRS and YFSETQ. CDR3 amino acids: CASSTTVSSAGNTIYF. The CDR3 DNA follows: TGCGCCAGCAGCACAACGGTTTCTTCCGCTGGAAACACCATATATTTT.

This clonotype was seen many times. J is TRBJ2-7 and V is TRBV7-9, with TRBD2 matching 11 bases. The CDR3 has 15 residues. Germline CDR1 is SEHNR and CDR2 is FQNEAQ (reference sequence). V shed 4 bases and J 7 bases; nucleotides not matched to a gene: 9. The CDR3 spells CASSSLSGRAQEQYF. The CDR3 nucleotides read TGTGCCAGCAGCTCTCTTAGCGGGAGGGCCCAAGAGCAGTACTTC.

There are many counts of this clonotype. The chain links TRBV28 to TRBJ2-1, with a possible D match to TRBD2 (6 bases). V dropped 6 bases and J dropped 7 bases, with 10 bases sitting between them. The CDR3 totals 12 residues. CDR1 is MDHEN, CDR2 SYDVKM, per germline. CDR3 loop: CASSQGLNEQFF. CDR3 nucleotides: TGTGCCAGCAGCCAAGGACTAAATGAGCAGTTCTTC.

V is TRBV29-1 and J is TRBJ2-7; D gene ambiguous. Trimming left V 4 bases short and J 4 bases short, with 14 bases between. This CDR3 comprises 13 residues. CDR1 is SQVTM, CDR2 ANQGSEA, per germline. This chain's CDR3 is CSVAPRTVYEQYF. The CDR3 coding sequence is TGCAGCGTTGCCCCTCGGACCGTTTACGAGCAGTACTTC.

The J gene is TRBJ2-1, the V gene TRBV5-1, with D perhaps TRBD1 (5 bases). Trimming removed 4 bases at V and 2 bases at J, with 13 bases between. The CDR3 is 15 residues long. From germline, CDR1 is SGHRS and CDR2 YFSETQ. CDR3 coding DNA: TGCGCCAGCAGCCTCGTCAGGGCACCCTACAATGAGCAGTTCTTC. Its translation: CASSLVRAPYNEQFF.

This clonotype was picked up many times. The V gene is TRBV11-2, the J gene TRBJ1-1; TRBD1 agrees at 7 bases. Germline loops: CDR1 SGHAT, CDR2 FQNNGV. J gave up 5 bases and V 7 bases, and 10 bases lay outside the gene matches. The CDR3 loop spans 14 amino acids. CDR3 bases: TGTGCCAGCAATCCAGGGGGGCTGATAACTGAAGCTTTCTTT. Translated, it gives CASNPGGLITEAFF.

The sample holds many counts of this clonotype. The rearrangement links TRBV2 to TRBJ1-4, with D uncertain. This CDR3 spans 17 amino acids. Germline CDR1 SNHLY, CDR2 FYNNEI. V was pared by 6 bases and J by 0 bases, with 17 bases between. The DNA for the CDR3 is TGTGCCAGCAGCGCAAGCGAGATGAGATCAACTAATGAAAAACTGTTTTTT. Translation gives CASSASEMRSTNEKLFF.